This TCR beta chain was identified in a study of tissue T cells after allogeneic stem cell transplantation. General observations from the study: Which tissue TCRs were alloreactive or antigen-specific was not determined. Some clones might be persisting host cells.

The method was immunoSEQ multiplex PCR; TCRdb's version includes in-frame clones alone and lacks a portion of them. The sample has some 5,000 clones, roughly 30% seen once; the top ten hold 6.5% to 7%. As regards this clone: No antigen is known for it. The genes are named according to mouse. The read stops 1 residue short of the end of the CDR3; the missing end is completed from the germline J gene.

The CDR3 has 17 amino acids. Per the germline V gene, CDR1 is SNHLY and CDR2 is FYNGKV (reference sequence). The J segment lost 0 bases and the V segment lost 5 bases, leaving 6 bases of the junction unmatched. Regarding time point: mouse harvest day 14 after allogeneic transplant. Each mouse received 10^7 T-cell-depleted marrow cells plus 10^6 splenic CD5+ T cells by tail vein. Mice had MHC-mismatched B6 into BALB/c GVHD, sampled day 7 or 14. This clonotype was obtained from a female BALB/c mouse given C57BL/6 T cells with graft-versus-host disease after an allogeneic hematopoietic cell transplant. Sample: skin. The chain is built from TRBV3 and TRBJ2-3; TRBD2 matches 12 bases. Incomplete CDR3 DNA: TGTGCCAGCAGCCTCGGACTGGGGGGGACTAGTGCAGAAACGCTGTAT. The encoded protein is CASSLGLGGTSAETLY. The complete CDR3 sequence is CASSLGLGGTSAETLYF.